The 9 T cell receptor beta chains in this list originate from one sample, sequenced in a study of cytomegalovirus exposure and HLA in healthy donors. In the PCR, 60 Vbeta and 13 Jbeta primers were used. The method was immunoSEQ multiplex PCR; TCRdb's version includes in-frame clones alone and lacks a portion of them. This table holds 150,000 or so clones. The specimen sequenced was PBMCs. The receptors come from a woman in her forties or fifties in good health and CMV-seronegative.

The rearrangement uses TRBV18 and TRBJ1-6, with TRBD1 matching over 7 bases. The V gene end was trimmed by 6 bases and the J gene end by 14 bases; junction bases not matched to a gene: 16. CDR3 length equals 15 residues. Germline assignment: CDR1 KGHSH and CDR2 LQKENI. The CDR3 loop reads CASSESKTGPGSLHF. The CDR3 bases are TGTGCCAGCTCCGAATCTAAGACAGGGCCTGGATCCCTCCACTTT. Supplemented by reference TRBV18 and TRBJ1-6, the full variable domain reads NAGVMQNPRHLVRRRGQEARLRCSPMKGHSHVYWYRQLPEEGLKFMVYLQKENIIDESGMPKERFSAEFPKEGPSILRIQQVVRGDSAAYFCASSESKTGPGSLHFGNGTRLTVT.

V and J are TRBV7-2 and TRBJ2-3; 11 bases align to TRBD2. The junction had 7 bases not matched to a gene; V was cut back by 1 base and J by 4 bases. Germline values: CDR1 SGHTA, CDR2 FQGNSA. This CDR3 comprises 17 residues. CDR3 sequence (DNA): TGTGCCAGCAGCTTAGTGGCTAGCGGGGGGCCCCCAGATACGCAGTATTTT. As protein: CASSLVASGGPPDTQYF.

V gene TRBV5-5 combines with J gene TRBJ2-7, with 7 bases aligning to TRBD1. The trim removed 2 bases at V and 3 bases at J, leaving 5 bases unmatched. The CDR3 runs 14 residues. In germline, CDR1 is SGHKS, CDR2 YYEKEE (reference sequence). This CDR3 reads CASSFRDSNYEQYF. Here the CDR3 DNA reads TGTGCCAGCAGCTTCCGGGACAGCAACTACGAGCAGTACTTC.

The chain recombines TRBV5-1 with TRBJ2-7; D ambiguous. V was trimmed by 4 bases and J by 5 bases, leaving 13 bases between them. The germline CDR1 and CDR2 sequences are SGHRS and YFSETQ. CDR3 length: 13 amino acids. CDR3 DNA sequence: TGCGCCAGCAGCCCGCGCGAGACAAACGAGCAGTACTTC. Its protein is CASSPRETNEQYF.

V gene TRBV6-1 combines with J gene TRBJ1-5, with TRBD1 matching over 8 bases. The V segment lost 6 bases and the J segment 4 bases; nucleotides outside the gene matches: 8. This CDR3 spans 15 amino acids. The V gene's germline CDR1 is MNHNS and CDR2 SASEGT. The CDR3 DNA follows: TGTGCCAGCAGCGAGAATACAGGGGGAAATCAGCCCCAGCATTTT. It specifies CASSENTGGNQPQHF.

V and J are TRBV7-2 and TRBJ1-1, with TRBD1 matching over 7 bases. Germline-derived CDR1 and CDR2 are SGHTA and FQGNSA. V shed 3 bases, J shed 4 bases, and the junction held 5 bases outside the gene matches. The CDR3 contains 14 residues. The CDR3 here is CASSLSQGSTEAFF. DNA for the CDR3: TGTGCCAGCAGCTTGTCACAGGGGAGCACTGAAGCTTTCTTT.

V gene TRBV5-1 combines with J gene TRBJ2-3, with 9 bases aligning to TRBD2. CDR3 length equals 15 residues. Germline V gene lookup returns CDR1 SGHRS and CDR2 YFSETQ. V was clipped by 5 bases and J by 0 bases; unmatched bases: 4. This CDR3 is CASSLAGPSTDTQYF. The CDR3 nucleotides read TGCGCCAGCAGTCTAGCGGGACCCAGCACAGATACGCAGTATTTT.

This chain links TRBV30 with TRBJ1-5, with a possible D match to TRBD1 (5 bases). Looked up from germline, CDR1 is GTSNPN and CDR2 is SVGIG (reference sequence). Trimming removed 2 bases at V and 6 bases at J, with 17 bases between. This CDR3 region has 15 residues. DNA for the CDR3: TGTGCCTGGAGTTTTGTCGGGGGGTTGGGTCAGCCCCAGCATTTT. It codes for CAWSFVGGLGQPQHF. Filled out from reference TRBV30 and TRBJ1-5, the complete variable domain reads SQTIHQWPATLVQPVGSPLSLECTVEGTSNPNLYWYRQAAGRGLQLLFYSVGIGQISSEVPQNLSASRPQDRQFILSSKKLLLSDSGFYLCAWSFVGGLGQPQHFGDGTRLSIL.

The CDR3 DNA reads TGTGCCAGCAGGGGGCACAGGGATCAGCCCCAGCATTTT. It encodes CASRGHRDQPQHF. V and J are TRBV28 and TRBJ1-5, with D possibly TRBD1 on 6 matching bases. The germline CDR1 and CDR2 sequences are MDHEN and SYDVKM. The CDR3 extends over 13 amino acids. V lost 6 bases and J lost 5, with 11 bases in between. Using reference TRBV28 and TRBJ1-5 for the parts outside the CDR3, the full variable domain is DVKVTQSSRYLVKRTGEKVFLECVQDMDHENMFWYRQDPGLGLRLIYFSYDVKMKEKGDIPEGYSVSREKKERFSLILESASTNQTSMYLCASRGHRDQPQHFGDGTRLSIL.